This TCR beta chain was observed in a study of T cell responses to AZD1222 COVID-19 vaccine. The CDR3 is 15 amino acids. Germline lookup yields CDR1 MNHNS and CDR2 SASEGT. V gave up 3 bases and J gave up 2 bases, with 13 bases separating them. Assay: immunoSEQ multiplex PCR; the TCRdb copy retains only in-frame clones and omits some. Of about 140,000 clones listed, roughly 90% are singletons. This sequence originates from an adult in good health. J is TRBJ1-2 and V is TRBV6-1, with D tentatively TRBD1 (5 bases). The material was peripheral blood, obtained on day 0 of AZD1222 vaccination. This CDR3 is CASSETAGTNYGYTF. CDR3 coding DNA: TGTGCCAGCAGTGAGACTGCAGGGACGAACTATGGCTACACCTTC.